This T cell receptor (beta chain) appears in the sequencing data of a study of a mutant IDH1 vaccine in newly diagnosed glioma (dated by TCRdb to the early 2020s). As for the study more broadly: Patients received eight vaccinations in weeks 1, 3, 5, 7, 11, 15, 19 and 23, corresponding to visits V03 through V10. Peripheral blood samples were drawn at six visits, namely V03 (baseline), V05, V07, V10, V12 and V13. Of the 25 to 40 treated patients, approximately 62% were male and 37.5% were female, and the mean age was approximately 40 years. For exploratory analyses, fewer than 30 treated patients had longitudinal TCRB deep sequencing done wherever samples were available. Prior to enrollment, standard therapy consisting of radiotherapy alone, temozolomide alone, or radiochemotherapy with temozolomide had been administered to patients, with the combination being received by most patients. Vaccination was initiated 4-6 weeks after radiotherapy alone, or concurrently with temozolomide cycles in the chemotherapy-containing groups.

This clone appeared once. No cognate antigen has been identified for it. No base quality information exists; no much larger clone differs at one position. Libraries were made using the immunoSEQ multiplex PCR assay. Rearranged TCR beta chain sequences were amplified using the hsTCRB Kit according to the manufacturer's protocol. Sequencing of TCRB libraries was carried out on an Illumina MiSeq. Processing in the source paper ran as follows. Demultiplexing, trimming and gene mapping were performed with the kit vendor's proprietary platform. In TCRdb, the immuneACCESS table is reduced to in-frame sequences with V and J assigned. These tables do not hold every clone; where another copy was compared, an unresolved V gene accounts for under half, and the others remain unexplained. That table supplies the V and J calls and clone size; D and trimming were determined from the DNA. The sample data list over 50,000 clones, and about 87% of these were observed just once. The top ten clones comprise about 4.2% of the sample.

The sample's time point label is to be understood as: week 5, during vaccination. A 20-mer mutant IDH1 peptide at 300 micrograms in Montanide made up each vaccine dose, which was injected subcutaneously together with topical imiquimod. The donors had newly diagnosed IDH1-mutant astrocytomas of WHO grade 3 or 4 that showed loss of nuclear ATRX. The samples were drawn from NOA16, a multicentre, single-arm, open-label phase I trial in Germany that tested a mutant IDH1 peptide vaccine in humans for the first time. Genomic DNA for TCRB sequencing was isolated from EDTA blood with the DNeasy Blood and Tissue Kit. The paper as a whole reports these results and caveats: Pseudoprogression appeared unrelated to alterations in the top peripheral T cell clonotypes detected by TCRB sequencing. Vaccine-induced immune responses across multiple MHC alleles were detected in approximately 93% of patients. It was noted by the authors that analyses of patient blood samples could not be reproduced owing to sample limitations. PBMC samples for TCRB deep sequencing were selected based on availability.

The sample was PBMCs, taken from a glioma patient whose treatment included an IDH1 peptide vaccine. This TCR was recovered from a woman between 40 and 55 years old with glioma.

The DNA sequence is TGTGCCAGCAGTGATGGGATTAACACCGGGGAGCTGTTTTTT. It translates to CASSDGINTGELFF. The receptor chain draws on TRBV6-1 and TRBJ2-2; no D segment can be confidently identified. The CDR3 runs 14 residues from the cysteine to the phenylalanine. Only the CDR3 DNA is retained, 42 bases long and in frame from the first base. From the germline V gene, CDR1 is MNHNS and CDR2 is SASEGT. The junction carries 7 bases between V and J, which are trimmed by 3 bases and 2 bases respectively.